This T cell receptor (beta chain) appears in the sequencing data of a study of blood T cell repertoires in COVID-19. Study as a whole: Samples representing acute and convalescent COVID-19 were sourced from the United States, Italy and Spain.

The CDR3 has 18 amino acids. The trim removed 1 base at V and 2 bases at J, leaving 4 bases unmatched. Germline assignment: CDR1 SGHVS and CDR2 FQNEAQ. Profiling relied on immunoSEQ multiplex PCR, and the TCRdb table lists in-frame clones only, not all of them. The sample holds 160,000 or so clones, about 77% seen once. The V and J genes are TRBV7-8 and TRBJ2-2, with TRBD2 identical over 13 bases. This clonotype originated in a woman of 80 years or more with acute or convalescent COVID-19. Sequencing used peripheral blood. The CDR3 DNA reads TGTGCCAGCAGCTTAGGACTAGCGGGGGGCATCAACACCGGGGAGCTGTTTTTT. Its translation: CASSLGLAGGINTGELFF.